This T cell receptor (beta chain) was identified in a study of T cells in Graves' hyperthyroidism and ophthalmopathy. The CDR3 extends over 16 amino acids. Trimming took 0 bases from V and 0 from J, leaving 12 bases between them. Germline V CDR1 and CDR2: LGHNA, YSLEER. TCR beta CDR3 regions were amplified from RNA transcripts. The HTBI set primed first-round TCR CDR3 RT-PCR. From the multiplex PCR reads, TCRdb called clonotypes with MiXCR, one entry per CDR3 protein. Of 640,000 or so distinct CDR3 sequences detected, roughly 15% appear once; the ten largest clones hold approximately 4.3%. The sample taken for sequencing was blood. The origin of this receptor is a woman aged 40 to 55 with Graves' ophthalmopathy. The chain uses TRBV4-3 and TRBJ2-7; D is uncertain. CDR3 amino acids: CASSQDYSLNSYEQYF. The CDR3 nucleotides read TGCGCCAGCAGCCAAGATTACTCATTGAACTCCTACGAGCAGTACTTC.